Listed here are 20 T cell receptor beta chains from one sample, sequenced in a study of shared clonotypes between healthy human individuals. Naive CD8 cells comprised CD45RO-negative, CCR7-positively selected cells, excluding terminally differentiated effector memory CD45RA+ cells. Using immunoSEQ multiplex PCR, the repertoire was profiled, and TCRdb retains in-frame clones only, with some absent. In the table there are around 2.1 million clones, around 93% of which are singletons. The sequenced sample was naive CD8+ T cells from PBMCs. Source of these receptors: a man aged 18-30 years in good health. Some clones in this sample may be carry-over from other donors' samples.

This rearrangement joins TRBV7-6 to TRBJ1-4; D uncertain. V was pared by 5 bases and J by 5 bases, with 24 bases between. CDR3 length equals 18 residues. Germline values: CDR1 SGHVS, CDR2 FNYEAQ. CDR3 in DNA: TGTGCCAGCAGCCTGACTATCCCGAGGTACAGAGAGAATGAAAAACTGTTTTTT. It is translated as CASSLTIPRYRENEKLFF.

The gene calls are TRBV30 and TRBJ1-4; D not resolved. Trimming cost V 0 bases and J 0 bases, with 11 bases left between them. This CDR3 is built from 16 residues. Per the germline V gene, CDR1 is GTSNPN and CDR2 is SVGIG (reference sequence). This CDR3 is CAWSVHGPATNEKLFF. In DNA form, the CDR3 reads TGTGCCTGGAGTGTACATGGTCCGGCAACTAATGAAAAACTGTTTTTT.

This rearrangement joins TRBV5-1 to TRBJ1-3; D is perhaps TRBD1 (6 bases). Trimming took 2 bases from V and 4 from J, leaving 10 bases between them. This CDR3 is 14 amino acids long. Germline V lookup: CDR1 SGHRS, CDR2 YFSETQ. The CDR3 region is CASSLPDRGNTIYF. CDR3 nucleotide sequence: TGCGCCAGCAGCTTACCGGACAGAGGAAACACCATATATTTT. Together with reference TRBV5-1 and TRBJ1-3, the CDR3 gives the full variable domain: KAGVTQTPRYLIKTRGQQVTLSCSPISGHRSVSWYQQTPGQGLQFLFEYFSETQRNKGNFPGRFSGRQFSNSRSEMNVSTLELGDSALYLCASSLPDRGNTIYFGEGSWLTVV.

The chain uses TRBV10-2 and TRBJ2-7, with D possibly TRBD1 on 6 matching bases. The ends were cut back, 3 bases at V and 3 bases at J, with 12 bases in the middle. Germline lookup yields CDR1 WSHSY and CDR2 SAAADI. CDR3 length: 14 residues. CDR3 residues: CASSDRDNLYEQYF. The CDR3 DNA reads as TGCGCCAGCAGTGACCGGGACAATCTCTACGAGCAGTACTTC.

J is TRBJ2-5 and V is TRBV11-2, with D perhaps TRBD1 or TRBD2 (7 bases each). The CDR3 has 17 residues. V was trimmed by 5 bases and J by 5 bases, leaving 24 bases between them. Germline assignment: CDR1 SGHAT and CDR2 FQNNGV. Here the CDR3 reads CASSPWGGQLVAETQYF. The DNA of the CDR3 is TGTGCCAGCAGCCCCTGGGGGGGACAGCTAGTCGCTGAGACCCAGTACTTC.

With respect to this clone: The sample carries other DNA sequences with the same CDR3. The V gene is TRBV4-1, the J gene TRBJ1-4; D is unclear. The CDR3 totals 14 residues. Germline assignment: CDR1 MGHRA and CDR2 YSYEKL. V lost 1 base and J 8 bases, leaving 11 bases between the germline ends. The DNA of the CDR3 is TGCGCCAGCAGCCAAGTAGGAGGGAACGAAAAACTGTTTTTT. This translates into CASSQVGGNEKLFF.

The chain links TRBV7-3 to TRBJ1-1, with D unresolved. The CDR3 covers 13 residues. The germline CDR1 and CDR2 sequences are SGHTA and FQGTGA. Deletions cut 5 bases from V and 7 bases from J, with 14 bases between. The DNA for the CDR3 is TGTGCCAGCAGCAACGGGATGACCGTTGAAGCTTTCTTT. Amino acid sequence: CASSNGMTVEAFF. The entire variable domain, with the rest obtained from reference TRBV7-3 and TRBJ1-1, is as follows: GAGVSQTPSNKVTEKGKYVELRCDPISGHTALYWYRQSLGQGPEFLIYFQGTGAADDSGLPNDRFFAVRPEGSVSTLKIQRTERGDSAVYLCASSNGMTVEAFFGQGTRLTVV.

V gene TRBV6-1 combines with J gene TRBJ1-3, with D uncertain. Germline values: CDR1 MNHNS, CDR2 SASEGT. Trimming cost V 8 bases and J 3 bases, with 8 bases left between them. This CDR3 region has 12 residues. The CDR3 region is CASRGNGNTIYF. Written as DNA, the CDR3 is TGTGCCAGCCGCGGGAATGGAAACACCATATATTTT.

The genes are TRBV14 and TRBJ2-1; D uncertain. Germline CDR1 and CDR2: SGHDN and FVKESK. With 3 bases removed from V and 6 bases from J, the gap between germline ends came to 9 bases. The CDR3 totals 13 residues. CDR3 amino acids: CASSHSPLNEQFF. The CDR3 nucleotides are TGTGCCAGCAGCCATTCCCCCCTCAATGAGCAGTTCTTC.

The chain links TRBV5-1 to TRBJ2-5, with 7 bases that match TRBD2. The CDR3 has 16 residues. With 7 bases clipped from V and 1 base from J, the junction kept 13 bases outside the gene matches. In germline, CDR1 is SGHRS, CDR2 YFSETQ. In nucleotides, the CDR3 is TGCGCCAGCTCCAGGCATGGGGAGGGGTCCCAAGAGACCCAGTACTTC. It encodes CASSRHGEGSQETQYF.

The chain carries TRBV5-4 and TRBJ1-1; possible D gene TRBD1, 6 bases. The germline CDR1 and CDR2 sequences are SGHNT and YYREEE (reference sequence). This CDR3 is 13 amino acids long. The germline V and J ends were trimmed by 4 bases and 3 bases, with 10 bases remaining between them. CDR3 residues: CASSTGHYTEAFF. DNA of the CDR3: TGTGCCAGCAGCACGGGACACTACACTGAAGCTTTCTTT.

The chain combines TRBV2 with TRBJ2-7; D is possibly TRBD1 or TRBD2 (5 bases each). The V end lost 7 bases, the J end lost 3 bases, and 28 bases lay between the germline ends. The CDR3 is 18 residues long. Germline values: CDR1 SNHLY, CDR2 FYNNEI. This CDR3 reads CASKDQGRSGTLIYEQYF. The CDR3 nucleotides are TGTGCCAGCAAAGATCAAGGCCGGTCCGGGACGTTGATCTACGAGCAGTACTTC. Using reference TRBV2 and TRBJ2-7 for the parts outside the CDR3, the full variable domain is EPEVTQTPSHQVTQMGQEVILRCVPISNHLYFYWYRQILGQKVEFLVSFYNNEISEKSEIFDDQFSVERPDGSNFTLKIRSTKLEDSAMYFCASKDQGRSGTLIYEQYFGPGTRLTVT.

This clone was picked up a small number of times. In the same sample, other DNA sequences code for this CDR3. CDR3 coding DNA: TGTGCCAGCAGCCAAGGACTAGCGGGGGCCTACGAGCAGTACTTC. Translation gives CASSQGLAGAYEQYF. V usage is TRBV4-2 and J usage is TRBJ2-7; 12 bases align to TRBD2. The ends lost 1 base at V and 2 bases at J; junction bases unmatched: 0. The CDR3 is made up of 15 amino acids. The germline V gene has CDR1 LGHNA and CDR2 YNFKEQ.

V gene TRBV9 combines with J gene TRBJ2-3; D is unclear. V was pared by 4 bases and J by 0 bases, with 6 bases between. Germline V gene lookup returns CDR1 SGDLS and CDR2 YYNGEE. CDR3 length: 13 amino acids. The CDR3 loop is CASSPISTDTQYF. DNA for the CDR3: TGTGCCAGCAGCCCCATCAGCACAGATACGCAGTATTTT.

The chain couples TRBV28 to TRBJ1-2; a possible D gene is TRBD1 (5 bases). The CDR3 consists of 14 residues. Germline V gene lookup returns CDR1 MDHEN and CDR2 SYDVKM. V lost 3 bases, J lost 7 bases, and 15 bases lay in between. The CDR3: CASSLQEGAGGYTF. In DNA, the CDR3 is TGTGCCAGCAGTTTGCAGGAAGGGGCCGGTGGCTACACCTTC.

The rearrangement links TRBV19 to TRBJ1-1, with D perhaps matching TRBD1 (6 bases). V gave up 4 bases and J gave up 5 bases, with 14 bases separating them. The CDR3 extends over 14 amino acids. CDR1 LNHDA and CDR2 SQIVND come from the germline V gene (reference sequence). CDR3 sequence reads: CASSRDLRGTEAFF. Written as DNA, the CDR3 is TGTGCCAGTAGTAGGGACCTTAGGGGGACTGAAGCTTTCTTT.

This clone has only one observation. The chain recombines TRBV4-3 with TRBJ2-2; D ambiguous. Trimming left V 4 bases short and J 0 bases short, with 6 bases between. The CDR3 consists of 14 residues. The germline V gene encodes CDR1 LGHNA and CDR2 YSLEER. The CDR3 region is CASSPSSNTGELFF. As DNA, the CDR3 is TGCGCCAGCAGCCCAAGCTCGAACACCGGGGAGCTGTTTTTT.

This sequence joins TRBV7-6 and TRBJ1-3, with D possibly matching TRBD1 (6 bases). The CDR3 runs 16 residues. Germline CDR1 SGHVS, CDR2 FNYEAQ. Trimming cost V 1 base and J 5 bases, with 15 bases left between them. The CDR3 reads CASSLGTAYVRNTIYF. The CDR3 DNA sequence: TGTGCCAGCAGCTTAGGGACAGCTTACGTTCGAAACACCATATATTTT.

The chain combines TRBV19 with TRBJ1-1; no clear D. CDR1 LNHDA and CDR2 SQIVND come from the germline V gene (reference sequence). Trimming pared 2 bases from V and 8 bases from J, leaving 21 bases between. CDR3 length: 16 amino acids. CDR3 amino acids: CASSIPSAGPQKEAFF. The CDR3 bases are TGTGCCAGTAGTATACCCTCGGCAGGACCACAGAAAGAAGCTTTCTTT. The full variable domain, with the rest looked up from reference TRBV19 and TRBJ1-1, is DGGITQSPKYLFRKEGQNVTLSCEQNLNHDAMYWYRQDPGQGLRLIYYSQIVNDFQKGDIAEGYSVSREKKESFPLTVTSAQKNPTAFYLCASSIPSAGPQKEAFFGQGTRLTVV.

The DNA of the CDR3 is TGCGCCAGCAGCCAAGATGTAGAGACTGGGAAGGGGGGCACTGAAGCTTTCTTT. This translates into CASSQDVETGKGGTEAFF. This rearrangement joins TRBV4-1 to TRBJ1-1, with a weak D call TRBD1 (6 bases). In germline, CDR1 is MGHRA, CDR2 YSYEKL. V lost 0 bases and J 4 bases, leaving 21 bases between the germline ends. The CDR3 length is 18 residues.